This T cell receptor (beta chain) is from a study of blood T cell repertoires in COVID-19. Study-wide context: Material from acute and convalescent COVID-19 was sourced from the United States, Italy and Spain. T cells, B-cell-depleted T cells, or PBMCs provided the cDNA or gDNA that served as material.

Original processing methods: Amplifying reference gene primers gave estimates of nucleated cell counts. The repertoire was sequenced with immunoSEQ multiplex PCR; TCRdb's copy has only in-frame clones and lacks some. The V and J calls and the clone size are those of that table, but D and trimming were determined from the DNA. The table lists about 100,000 clones, roughly 87% of them singletons. Between the trimmed V and J ends, which lost 1 base and 0 bases, there was a span of 13 bases. Germline loops: CDR1 LGHDT, CDR2 YNNKEL (reference sequence). CDR3 length: 18 residues. This clonotype was sampled from a man aged 25 to 40 in a cohort sampled during active COVID-19. This chain uses TRBV3-1 (or the pseudogene TRBV3-2) with TRBJ2-6; D not certain. Sequencing was performed on peripheral blood. The CDR3 DNA is TGTGCCAGCAGCCAAGGTTCTCTCTACCCCTCTGGGGCCAACGTCCTGACTTTC. It codes for CASSQGSLYPSGANVLTF.